One sample yielded the 27 T cell receptor beta chains listed below, sequenced in a study of T-cell memory formation after mild COVID-19. TCRdb itself ran the 5' RACE reads through MiXCR, one entry per CDR3 protein. This table has a few hundred thousand distinct CDR3 sequences, less than 25% appearing once. Sequenced: PBMCs or a T cell subset sorted from them (not recorded which). The receptors shown here come from an adult woman who had mild COVID-19 (a few samples of this study predate the infection). Cell type and time point are not known.

This clonotype was detected a few times. The V call is TRBV4-1, the J call TRBJ2-1; 8 bases are a match to TRBD1. The germline gives CDR1 MGHRA, CDR2 YSYEKL. This CDR3 has 13 amino acids. J lost 8 bases, V lost 4 bases, and 4 bases had no gene match. CDR3 amino acids: CASSPDRGHEQFF. The CDR3, as DNA: TGCGCCAGCAGCCCAGACAGGGGCCATGAGCAGTTCTTC.

The chain employs TRBV7-2 and TRBJ2-4; 9 nucleotides agree with TRBD2. V was clipped by 1 base and J by 0 bases; unmatched bases: 10. This CDR3 contains 19 residues. From germline, CDR1 is SGHTA and CDR2 FQGNSA. The CDR3 nucleotides read TGTGCCAGCAGCTTAGGGCCTAGCGGGACTGGCGTAGCCAAAAACATTCAGTACTTC. It codes for CASSLGPSGTGVAKNIQYF.

This rearrangement joins TRBV10-3 to TRBJ2-1; TRBD2 agrees at 15 bases. Trimming cost V 6 bases and J 1 base; bases outside gene matches: 7. Germline V lookup: CDR1 ENHRY, CDR2 SYGVKD. The CDR3 is 18 amino acids. The CDR3 loop reads CAISPGLAGGGSYNEQFF. CDR3 in DNA: TGTGCCATCAGCCCGGGACTAGCGGGAGGAGGGTCCTACAATGAGCAGTTCTTC.

There are a few counts of this clonotype. The chain recombines TRBV7-6 with TRBJ2-7; TRBD1 matches at 10 bases. The germline gives CDR1 SGHVS, CDR2 FNYEAQ. The CDR3 is 15 residues long. Trimming removed 5 bases from V and 6 bases from J; junction bases left unmatched: 10. The CDR3 sequence: CASSPGRQGAFEQYF. The DNA of the CDR3 is TGTGCCAGCAGCCCAGGGAGACAGGGGGCCTTCGAGCAGTACTTC.

This clonotype was picked up many times. The rearrangement uses TRBV29-1 and TRBJ1-1; 9 nucleotides match TRBD1. This CDR3 spans 13 amino acids. Per germline, CDR1 SQVTM and CDR2 ANQGSEA. Germline trimming cut 6 bases from V and 0 bases from J; bases unmatched to any gene: 2. The CDR3 DNA sequence: TGCAGCGTCCGGACAGGGGTGAACACTGAAGCTTTCTTT. Amino acid sequence: CSVRTGVNTEAFF. The whole variable domain, filled in from reference TRBV29-1 and TRBJ1-1, reads SAVISQKPSRDICQRGTSLTIQCQVDSQVTMMFWYRQQPGQSLTLIATANQGSEATYESGFVIDKFPISRPNLTFSTLTVSNMSPEDSSIYLCSVRTGVNTEAFFGQGTRLTVV.

The gene calls are TRBV5-1 and TRBJ2-6; 9 nucleotides match TRBD1. V dropped 4 bases and J dropped 1; count of bases not matched to a gene: 6. CDR1 is SGHRS and CDR2 is YFSETQ in the germline V gene. The CDR3 totals 17 residues. In DNA form, the CDR3 reads TGCGCCAGCAGCAACACCGGGACAGGGTCTGGGGCCAACGTCCTGACTTTC. Translation gives CASSNTGTGSGANVLTF.

This clonotype was seen only a few times. The chain joins TRBV10-2 to TRBJ1-2, with 10 bases that match TRBD1. There are 15 residues in the CDR3. CDR1 is WSHSY and CDR2 is SAAADI in the germline V gene. The trim removed 3 bases at V and 4 bases at J, leaving 5 bases unmatched. CDR3 DNA sequence: TGCGCCAGCAGTGATGGGACAGGGGCATTCTATGGCTACACCTTC. It is translated as CASSDGTGAFYGYTF.

This chain joins TRBV18 and TRBJ1-6; weak D call: TRBD1 (5 bases). The ends were cut back, 6 bases at V and 7 bases at J, with 13 bases in the middle. Germline CDR1 reads KGHSH; CDR2 reads LQKENI. The CDR3 loop spans 14 amino acids. CDR3 region: CASSLSGGNSPLHF. The CDR3 coding sequence is TGTGCCAGCTCGCTCAGTGGGGGGAATTCACCCCTCCACTTT.

The chain recombines TRBV12-3 or TRBV12-4 with TRBJ1-5, with TRBD1 as a possible D gene (6 bases). CDR3 length: 14 residues. V was shortened by 7 bases and J by 4 bases, with 14 bases between the two germline ends. CDR3 nucleotides: TGTGCCAGCACCAAACAGGGAGCTAATCAGCCCCAGCATTTT. Amino acids: CASTKQGANQPQHF.

Here the CDR3 DNA reads TGTGCCACCAGTGACACGGGACAGGGGTCCACTGAAGCTTTCTTT. It yields the protein CATSDTGQGSTEAFF. The V call is TRBV24-1, the J call TRBJ1-1, with 10 bases matching TRBD1. There are 15 residues in the CDR3. V trimming: 4 bases; J trimming: 4 bases; junction bases outside the gene matches: 5. Germline-derived CDR1 and CDR2 are KGHDR and SFDVKD.

CDR3 DNA sequence: TGCGCCAGCAGCTTTAGCGGGAGGTCCTCCTACGAGCAGTACTTC. Its translation: CASSFSGRSSYEQYF. The chain uses TRBV5-1 and TRBJ2-7; 10 nucleotides line up with TRBD2. The CDR3 consists of 15 residues. The germline CDR1 and CDR2 sequences are SGHRS and YFSETQ. V was pared by 2 bases and J by 0 bases, with 2 bases of the junction left unmatched.

This chain links TRBV12-3 or TRBV12-4 with TRBJ2-7, with 14 positions matching TRBD2. This CDR3 region has 18 residues. The V gene end was trimmed by 5 bases and the J gene end by 4 bases; junction bases not matched to a gene: 13. CDR3 DNA: TGTGCCAGCAGTCCGACAGGGGGACTAGCGGGAGTGATGTACGAGCAGTACTTC. Translated, it gives CASSPTGGLAGVMYEQYF.

Only a few counts were recorded for this clonotype. The chain employs TRBV21-1 and TRBJ2-4; no check of the table's D call, TRBD1, against the DNA was made. TRBV21-1 is listed as a pseudogene. This CDR3 has 19 amino acids. In nucleotides, the CDR3 is TGTGCCAGCAGCAAACTGGCTCCAGGGGAGGGGATAGCCAAAAACATTCAGTACTTC. This gives the protein CASSKLAPGEGIAKNIQYF.

This clonotype was recorded a few times. V gene TRBV4-2 combines with J gene TRBJ2-1; 7 bases map to TRBD2. CDR3 length equals 11 residues. The ends lost 0 bases at V and 13 bases at J; junction bases unmatched: 0. In germline, CDR1 is LGHNA, CDR2 YNFKEQ. The CDR3 nucleotides are TGTGCCAGCAGCCAAGAGACTAGCCAGTTCTTC. This sequence encodes CASSQETSQFF.

The gene calls are TRBV14 and TRBJ1-4; D ambiguous. CDR3 length equals 14 residues. The V gene lost 0 bases and the J gene lost 4 bases, with 6 bases spanning the gap. Germline CDR1 reads SGHDN; CDR2 reads FVKESK. CDR3 region: CASSQEGNNEKLFF. CDR3 DNA: TGTGCCAGCAGCCAAGAGGGGAATAATGAAAAACTGTTTTTT. Drawing the rest from reference TRBV14 and TRBJ1-4, the complete variable domain is EAGVTQFPSHSVIEKGQTVTLRCDPISGHDNLYWYRRVMGKEIKFLLHFVKESKQDESGMPNNRFLAERTGGTYSTLKVQPAELEDSGVYFCASSQEGNNEKLFFGSGTQLSVL.

The rearrangement joins TRBV24-1 to TRBJ2-1, with D tentatively TRBD1 (5 bases). Germline CDR1 KGHDR, CDR2 SFDVKD. V was cut by 7 bases and J by 2 bases, with 14 bases left in between. The CDR3 is made up of 15 amino acids. CDR3 residues: CATSQGVGTYNEQFF. The CDR3 bases are TGTGCCACCAGCCAAGGGGTAGGGACCTACAATGAGCAGTTCTTC.

In this sample, this clonotype turned up a few times. The V and J genes are TRBV9 and TRBJ1-2; TRBD1 agrees at 9 bases. Germline V gene lookup returns CDR1 SGDLS and CDR2 YYNGEE. The CDR3 is 15 amino acids. V trimming: 0 bases; J trimming: 5 bases; junction bases outside the gene matches: 5. The CDR3 protein is CASSVVGTGYYGYTF. The CDR3 bases are TGTGCCAGCAGCGTAGTCGGGACAGGGTATTATGGCTACACCTTC.

This clonotype has a handful of counts. The rearrangement links TRBV5-1 to TRBJ2-1, with D perhaps matching TRBD2 (6 bases). Trimming removed 1 base from V and 1 base from J, with 9 bases in between. The CDR3 covers 15 residues. CDR1 SGHRS and CDR2 YFSETQ come from the germline V gene. The CDR3 protein is CASSLMSGSYNEQFF. As DNA, the CDR3 is TGCGCCAGCAGCTTGATGAGCGGGTCCTACAATGAGCAGTTCTTC.

The chain combines TRBV5-6 with TRBJ2-4; D gene uncertain. Germline V lookup: CDR1 SGHDT, CDR2 YYEEEE. The CDR3 loop spans 15 amino acids. V was pared by 0 bases and J by 14 bases, with 21 bases between. The CDR3 DNA reads as TGTGCCAGCAGCTTGGCGGGCAGGATGGGGTATTCTGAGTACTTC. Its protein is CASSLAGRMGYSEYF. Based on the CDR3 plus reference TRBV5-6 and TRBJ2-4, the full variable domain is DAGVTQSPTHLIKTRGQQVTLRCSPKSGHDTVSWYQQALGQGPQFIFQYYEEEERQRGNFPDRFSGHQFPNYSSELNVNALLLGDSALYLCASSLAGRMGYSEYFGAGTRLSVL.

V usage is TRBV12-3 or TRBV12-4 and J usage is TRBJ2-2; 11 nucleotides agree with TRBD1. The V segment lost 1 base and the J segment 7 bases; nucleotides outside the gene matches: 5. CDR3 length: 16 amino acids. The CDR3 region is CASSLGTGGDLGELFF. The DNA of the CDR3 is TGTGCCAGCAGTTTAGGGACAGGGGGCGATCTCGGGGAGCTGTTTTTT.

This rearrangement joins TRBV10-3 to TRBJ2-1; TRBD2 might be the D (5 bases). The CDR3 is made up of 14 amino acids. Germline assignment: CDR1 ENHRY and CDR2 SYGVKD. The germline V and J ends were trimmed by 7 bases and 4 bases, with 14 bases remaining between them. CDR3 sequence (DNA): TGTGCCATCATGGAGAGGGATAAGTACAATGAGCAGTTCTTC. Encoded protein: CAIMERDKYNEQFF.

The chain carries TRBV15 and TRBJ2-1; possible D gene TRBD2, 5 bases. The germline CDR1 and CDR2 sequences are LNHNV and YYDKDF (reference sequence). V was clipped by 0 bases and J by 0 bases, with 21 bases between them. This CDR3 has 20 amino acids. CDR3 coding DNA: TGTGCCACCAGCAGAGATCTAGGGAGTTTAGCGTCGAGCTCCTACAATGAGCAGTTCTTC. Translating gives CATSRDLGSLASSSYNEQFF.

This clonotype has a handful of counts. The DNA of the CDR3 is TGCGCCAGCAGCTTGGACCTGACAGGGAGGGAGACCCAGTACTTC. It is translated as CASSLDLTGRETQYF. The chain is built from TRBV5-1 and TRBJ2-5, with D maybe TRBD1 (7 bases). The germline V gene has CDR1 SGHRS and CDR2 YFSETQ. V lost 0 bases and J lost 5, with 14 bases in between. There are 15 residues in the CDR3.

In its sample, this clonotype was seen once. V and J are TRBV20-1 and TRBJ2-1; 9 bases are a match to TRBD2. CDR1 is DFQATT and CDR2 is SNEGSKA in the germline V gene (reference sequence). The V and J ends lost 0 bases and 6 bases, in that order; junction bases with no gene match: 12. The CDR3 covers 17 residues. The DNA for the CDR3 is TGCAGTGCTAGAGATCAAAAACTAGCGGGCGTTCTCAATGAGCAGTTCTTC. This encodes CSARDQKLAGVLNEQFF.

This clonotype occurred a few times. The V call is TRBV29-1, the J call TRBJ2-5, with 8 bases identical to TRBD2. V shed 1 base and J 7 bases; nucleotides not matched to a gene: 14. This CDR3 has 16 amino acids. Germline-derived CDR1 and CDR2 are SQVTM and ANQGSEA. The CDR3 nucleotides are TGCAGCGTTGAAGCTCCACTAGCGGTGATTCTGGGGACCCAGTACTTC. It yields the protein CSVEAPLAVILGTQYF.

The V and J genes are TRBV29-1 and TRBJ1-1; tentatively, D is TRBD1 (6 bases). Deletions cut 1 base from V and 10 bases from J, with 16 bases between. Germline values: CDR1 SQVTM, CDR2 ANQGSEA. This CDR3 comprises 13 residues. For the CDR3, the DNA is TGCAGCGTTGAAGCTAGGGGGGATATCAGAGCTTTCTTT. It yields the protein CSVEARGDIRAFF.

There are a few counts of this clonotype. V is TRBV12-3 or TRBV12-4 and J is TRBJ2-2, with D possibly being TRBD1 (6 bases). The CDR3 spans 15 residues. Trimming took off 6 bases at V and 0 bases at J, with 11 bases between the two ends. The CDR3 loop is CASRSGTTNTGELFF. In DNA form, the CDR3 reads TGTGCCAGCAGGTCCGGGACAACGAACACCGGGGAGCTGTTTTTT.